The 23 T cell receptor beta chains below come from one sample, sequenced in a study of Graves' ophthalmopathy and Graves' hyperthyroidism. Amplified TCR beta CDR3 regions were obtained using RNA transcripts as template. First-round RT-PCR with HTBI primers preceded a second-round multiplex PCR. MiXCR was run by TCRdb on the multiplex PCR reads, yielding one entry per CDR3 protein. The sample carries 200,000 to 250,000 distinct CDR3 sequences, around 45% recorded once. The specimen was peripheral blood. The source of these receptors is an adult man with Graves' ophthalmopathy.

This clonotype was seen a handful of times. CDR3 sequence: CASSLGGGVRSTEAFF. The CDR3 nucleotides are TGCGCCAGCAGCTTGGGTGGCGGGGTGCGGAGCACTGAAGCTTTCTTT. The V and J genes are TRBV5-1 and TRBJ1-1; D is unresolved. The V end lost 0 bases, the J end lost 4 bases, and 16 bases lay between the germline ends. Germline V CDR1 and CDR2: SGHRS, YFSETQ. The CDR3 sequence is 16 residues long.

The chain carries TRBV20-1 and TRBJ2-7; 7 nucleotides agree with TRBD1. The CDR3 is 13 amino acids. The V and J ends lost 4 bases and 3 bases, in that order; junction bases with no gene match: 6. Germline V gives CDR1 DFQATT, CDR2 SNEGSKA (reference sequence). Here the CDR3 reads CSAIGGSVYEQYF. DNA of the CDR3: TGCAGTGCTATAGGGGGCAGCGTCTACGAGCAGTACTTC.

In its sample, this clonotype was seen many times. The chain joins TRBV29-1 to TRBJ1-2; tentative D call: TRBD1 (6 bases). The CDR3 is made up of 14 amino acids. The V end lost 2 bases, the J end lost 0 bases, and 10 bases lay between the germline ends. CDR1 and CDR2 (germline): SQVTM, ANQGSEA. CDR3 amino acids: CSVEPGAPNYGYTF. CDR3 DNA: TGCAGCGTTGAACCGGGGGCACCTAACTATGGCTACACCTTC.

This clonotype came up a few times. The chain combines TRBV2 with TRBJ2-2; TRBD2 is a possible D gene (5 bases). The CDR3 spans 12 residues. V was pared by 11 bases and J by 2 bases, with 9 bases between. Germline CDR1 and CDR2: SNHLY and FYNNEI. In DNA form, the CDR3 reads TGTGCCGCTGGAGGAAACACCGGGGAGCTGTTTTTT. Protein product: CAAGGNTGELFF.

CDR3 sequence: CASSDPTGKAEAFF. The CDR3, as DNA: TGCGCCAGCAGCGATCCTACAGGGAAGGCTGAAGCTTTCTTT. The V gene is TRBV5-1, the J gene TRBJ1-1; D is possibly TRBD1 (6 bases). This CDR3 has 14 amino acids. Deletions cut 4 bases from V and 6 bases from J, with 16 bases between. CDR1 SGHRS and CDR2 YFSETQ come from the germline V gene.

Concerning this clonotype: Relative to the germline gene, one junction end is altered; a read error may explain this. This chain joins TRBV10-3 and TRBJ1-2; D gene unclear. The CDR3 is 14 residues long. The germline CDR1 and CDR2 sequences are ENHRY and SYGVKD. The chain's CDR3 is CASSYSSGSYGYTF. In DNA, the CDR3 is TGTGCCAGCAGTTACTCGTCAGGATCCTATGGCTACACCTTC.

The chain uses TRBV10-2 and TRBJ2-5, with 15 bases fitting TRBD2. CDR1 and CDR2 (germline): WSHSY, SAAADI. The junction had 6 bases not matched to a gene; V was cut back by 3 bases and J by 1 base. CDR3 length: 18 residues. CDR3 region: CASSDAPGLAGGQETQYF. CDR3 nucleotides: TGCGCCAGCAGTGACGCTCCGGGACTAGCGGGGGGCCAAGAGACCCAGTACTTC.

This clonotype turned up a few times. The chain employs TRBV7-9 and TRBJ1-1; TRBD1 matches at 8 bases. Germline CDR1 reads SEHNR; CDR2 reads FQNEAQ (reference sequence). This CDR3 contains 14 residues. J was trimmed by 4 bases and V by 5 bases; bases with no gene match: 6. The CDR3 reads CASSIQGEITEAFF. CDR3 bases: TGTGCCAGCAGCATACAGGGGGAAATCACTGAAGCTTTCTTT.

In this sample, this clonotype turned up a few times. The gene calls are TRBV19 and TRBJ1-2; D unclear. Trimming shortened V by 5 bases and J by 0 bases, and 10 bases separated the two germline ends. CDR3 length equals 14 residues. CDR1 and CDR2 from the germline V gene are LNHDA and SQIVND (reference sequence). The CDR3 protein is CASSPPGPNYGYTF. CDR3 DNA: TGTGCCAGTAGTCCCCCCGGCCCTAACTATGGCTACACCTTC.

This clonotype turned up a few times. J is TRBJ1-2 and V is TRBV20-1, with TRBD1 matching over 9 bases. The CDR3 loop spans 18 amino acids. V lost 2 bases to trimming and J lost 4 bases; unmatched junction nucleotides: 17. CDR1 is DFQATT, CDR2 SNEGSKA, per germline (reference sequence). The CDR3 here is CSARTSRTGETPAYGYTF. The CDR3 nucleotides are TGCAGTGCTAGAACTAGCAGGACAGGGGAGACTCCTGCCTATGGCTACACCTTC.

The chain links TRBV20-1 to TRBJ1-2, with D possibly being TRBD1 (5 bases). V was clipped by 2 bases and J by 5 bases, with 15 bases between them. The germline V gene has CDR1 DFQATT and CDR2 SNEGSKA (reference sequence). CDR3 length equals 14 residues. DNA of the CDR3: TGCAGTGCTAGAAGGGACGTGGTTGGGTATGGCTACACCTTC. Translation gives CSARRDVVGYGYTF.

The rearrangement links TRBV6-1 to TRBJ2-5; no definite D call. Looked up from germline, CDR1 is MNHNS and CDR2 is SASEGT. V dropped 0 bases and J dropped 7 bases, with 3 bases sitting between them. The CDR3 covers 11 residues. The CDR3 protein is CASSEARTQYF. As DNA, the CDR3 is TGTGCCAGCAGTGAAGCGAGGACCCAGTACTTC.

In its sample, this clonotype was seen many times. This sequence joins TRBV29-1 and TRBJ1-1; D remains unclear. Trimming stripped 4 bases from V and 6 bases from J, with 9 bases between. This CDR3 spans 11 amino acids. Germline V gene sequence: CDR1 SQVTM, CDR2 ANQGSEA. The CDR3 loop reads CSVVTGAEAFF. CDR3 coding DNA: TGCAGCGTTGTTACCGGCGCTGAAGCTTTCTTT. The full variable domain, with the rest looked up from reference TRBV29-1 and TRBJ1-1, is SAVISQKPSRDICQRGTSLTIQCQVDSQVTMMFWYRQQPGQSLTLIATANQGSEATYESGFVIDKFPISRPNLTFSTLTVSNMSPEDSSIYLCSVVTGAEAFFGQGTRLTVV.

In the case of this clonotype: The junction and the germline gene differ at one end; a read error may be behind it. The chain carries TRBV10-3 and TRBJ2-7; 7 bases are a match to TRBD1. Germline V gene data show CDR1 as ENHRY and CDR2 as SYGVKD. CDR3 length equals 14 residues. This CDR3 reads CASSESETGEEQYF. CDR3 bases: TGTGCCAGCAGTGAATCAGAAACAGGGGAAGAGCAGTACTTC.

The chain joins TRBV14 to TRBJ1-4; D may be TRBD1 (5 bases). CDR3 length equals 15 residues. Germline V gene sequence: CDR1 SGHDN, CDR2 FVKESK. V lost 1 base, J lost 10 bases, and 16 bases lay in between. Here the CDR3 DNA reads TGTGCCAGCAGCCAAGGATTGGCAGGGCTAGGAAAACTGTTTTTT. Its protein is CASSQGLAGLGKLFF.

This clonotype was detected a few times. The V call is TRBV6-5, the J call TRBJ1-2, with TRBD1 matching 7 bases. The length of the CDR3 is 16 residues. Germline lookup yields CDR1 MNHEY and CDR2 SVGAGI. V dropped 3 bases and J dropped 0; count of bases not matched to a gene: 7. The CDR3 here is CASSYRQGGANYGYTF. The CDR3 DNA follows: TGTGCCAGCAGTTATAGGCAGGGGGGAGCTAACTATGGCTACACCTTC.

The CDR3 is CASSPGEGVEQYF. CDR3 nucleotides: TGTGCCAGCAGCCCGGGAGAGGGGGTAGAGCAGTACTTC. The chain uses TRBV10-3 and TRBJ2-7; D may correspond to TRBD1 or TRBD2 (6 bases each). V dropped 10 bases and J dropped 7 bases, with 20 bases sitting between them. CDR3 length equals 13 residues. The germline V gene has CDR1 ENHRY and CDR2 SYGVKD.

The chain is built from TRBV20-1 and TRBJ2-5; D ambiguous. CDR1 and CDR2 (germline): DFQATT, SNEGSKA (reference sequence). V lost 0 bases, J lost 5 bases, and 10 bases lay in between. This CDR3 contains 13 residues. This chain's CDR3 is CSARDWGSETQYF. CDR3 bases: TGCAGTGCTAGAGATTGGGGAAGCGAGACCCAGTACTTC.

The chain links TRBV10-2 to TRBJ1-6; D not resolved. This CDR3 is 13 amino acids long. The germline V gene encodes CDR1 WSHSY and CDR2 SAAADI. The DNA for the CDR3 is TGCGTCGAGAGGCAGCCATACGATTCACCCCTCCACTTT. Translating it yields CVERQPYDSPLHF.

The rearrangement joins TRBV24-1 to TRBJ1-5, with no clear D. Germline V lookup: CDR1 KGHDR, CDR2 SFDVKD. CDR3 length equals 15 residues. The V gene lost 3 bases and the J gene lost 0 bases, with 8 bases spanning the gap. The CDR3, as DNA: TGTGCCACCAGTGATCCAGGAAATAGCAATCAGCCCCAGCATTTT. It is translated as CATSDPGNSNQPQHF.

The V and J genes are TRBV5-1 and TRBJ2-5; 8 nucleotides line up with TRBD1. V dropped 2 bases and J dropped 3; count of bases not matched to a gene: 6. The germline V gene encodes CDR1 SGHRS and CDR2 YFSETQ. The CDR3 runs to 15 residues. The CDR3 protein is CASSFRGPFEETQYF. CDR3 in DNA: TGCGCCAGCAGCTTCAGGGGGCCCTTTGAAGAGACCCAGTACTTC.

This chain uses TRBV5-1 with TRBJ1-2; D ambiguous. The CDR3 is 14 amino acids. The V end lost 6 bases, the J end lost 3 bases, and 15 bases lay between the germline ends. CDR1 and CDR2 (germline): SGHRS, YFSETQ. The CDR3 is CASITTVQDYGYTF. DNA for the CDR3: TGCGCCAGCATTACCACGGTCCAGGACTATGGCTACACCTTC.

The chain has TRBV7-2 and TRBJ2-5; TRBD2 is a possible D gene (6 bases). The V gene lost 5 bases and the J gene lost 2 bases, with 12 bases spanning the gap. Germline V gives CDR1 SGHTA, CDR2 FQGNSA. The CDR3 has 14 amino acids. CDR3 region: CASSIGTLQETQYF. The DNA of the CDR3 is TGTGCCAGCAGCATTGGGACTCTTCAAGAGACCCAGTACTTC.